The clone carrying this T cell receptor (beta chain) showed up just once. Its specificity is unknown. The material for each subset, its genomic DNA, was split evenly across several immunoSEQ plates. TCRdb's table, derived via immunoSEQ multiplex PCR, lists solely in-frame clones and lacks some. The sample holds millions of clones, roughly nine tenths seen once. The V and J ends lost 5 bases and 4 bases, in that order; junction bases with no gene match: 0. The CDR3 contains 12 residues. Germline CDR1 and CDR2: SNHLY and FYNNEI. The data originate from a study of shared clonotypes between healthy human individuals. In the study overall: CD4 naive cells filled three plates per donor, CD4 memory three, CD8 naive two and CD8 memory one.

Overall study results and limits: Compared with memory subsets, naive subsets generally had larger estimated richness.

From CD4+ cells came CD45RA+ naive and CD45RA-negative memory subsets. This chain joins TRBV2 and TRBJ2-5, with 8 bases aligning to TRBD2. Sample: naive CD4+ T cells sorted from blood. Subset specified: CD45RA+ positively selected. The TCR comes from a man aged 18 to 29 in good health. CDR3 in amino acids: CASSLAGETQYF. CDR3 nucleotide sequence: TGTGCCAGCAGTCTAGCGGGAGAGACCCAGTACTTC.